The 10 T cell receptor beta chains below were found in one sample sequenced in a study of human T cells and chemical hapten exposure. Each CDR3 protein gets one entry after TCRdb re-called the RACE reads with MiXCR. Here the sample spans 65,000 to 70,000 distinct CDR3 sequences, 11% being singletons. Indicated time point: pre-sensitization, week 0. The treatment was: therapeutic diphenylcyclopropenone sensitization with weekly scalp DPC. Specimen: whole blood, collected in connection with sensitization to the hapten diphenylcyclopropenone (DPC). These receptors were obtained from a woman in her forties or fifties with alopecia areata. Some clones in this sample may be carry-over from other donors' samples.

This clonotype was counted ten times or more. The J gene is TRBJ1-5, the V gene TRBV2, with 8 bases identical to TRBD1. Per the germline V gene, CDR1 is SNHLY and CDR2 is FYNNEI. Trimming removed 3 bases from V and 6 bases from J; junction bases left unmatched: 7. The CDR3 length is 15 residues. CDR3: CASSETGARGQPQHF. The CDR3 DNA follows: TGTGCCAGCAGTGAGACAGGGGCCCGGGGTCAGCCCCAGCATTTT.

Only a few counts were recorded for this clonotype. This rearrangement joins TRBV5-1 to TRBJ2-2; perhaps TRBD1 as D (5 bases). The germline V and J ends were trimmed by 2 bases and 4 bases, with 12 bases remaining between them. This CDR3 region has 15 residues. Germline CDR1 and CDR2: SGHRS and YFSETQ. The CDR3 sequence: CASSFTGPGTGELFF. The CDR3 coding sequence is TGCGCCAGCAGCTTCACAGGCCCCGGCACCGGGGAGCTGTTTTTT.

V and J are TRBV20-1 and TRBJ2-1; D perhaps matches TRBD2 (6 bases). The CDR3 sequence is 15 residues long. In germline, CDR1 is DFQATT, CDR2 SNEGSKA (reference sequence). Trimming removed 0 bases at V and 9 bases at J, with 18 bases between. CDR3 coding DNA: TGCAGTGCTAGAGATTTGACTAGAGGACTTGGTGAGCAGTTCTTC. Translating it yields CSARDLTRGLGEQFF.

This chain connects TRBV5-6 to TRBJ2-3; D is uncertain. The CDR3 runs 16 residues. Germline assignment: CDR1 SGHDT and CDR2 YYEEEE. V gave up 2 bases and J gave up 5 bases, with 18 bases separating them. CDR3 sequence: CASSFTPRTVGDTQYF. The CDR3 coding sequence is TGTGCCAGCAGCTTCACCCCTAGGACGGTGGGAGATACGCAGTATTTT.

This clonotype was observed many times. The chain links TRBV6-2 or TRBV6-3 to TRBJ2-5, with TRBD2 identical over 7 bases. V lost 5 bases and J lost 2; bases outside the gene matches: 5. There are 14 residues in the CDR3. The germline V gene has CDR1 MNHEY and CDR2 SVGEGT. The CDR3, as DNA: TGTGCCAGCAGTGGGAGGGAATTACAAGAGACCCAGTACTTC. Encoded protein: CASSGRELQETQYF.

This clonotype was found many times. V and J are TRBV20-1 and TRBJ1-2, with D perhaps TRBD1 (5 bases). Trimming cost V 6 bases and J 6 bases, with 29 bases left between them. Germline V gene data show CDR1 as DFQATT and CDR2 as SNEGSKA (reference sequence). CDR3 size: 17 residues. Written as DNA, the CDR3 is TGCAGTGCATCGACCGGCCTCAGGGTCCGGGGAACGGATGGCTACACCTTC. Translated: CSASTGLRVRGTDGYTF.

This clonotype has a count of ten or more. The CDR3 is CASSQGVEQYF. The CDR3 region has the DNA TGTGCCAGCAGCCAAGGCGTCGAGCAGTACTTC. The V gene is TRBV3-1, the J gene TRBJ2-7; D not certain. V lost 1 base to trimming and J lost 6 bases, with 4 bases between them. This CDR3 has 11 amino acids. Germline V gives CDR1 LGHDT, CDR2 YNNKEL (reference sequence).

This clonotype was seen more than once but under ten times. V gene TRBV11-2 combines with J gene TRBJ2-1; D is perhaps TRBD2 (5 bases). The CDR3 has 17 amino acids. Germline CDR1 is SGHAT and CDR2 is FQNNGV. The V gene lost 0 bases and the J gene lost 2 bases, with 14 bases spanning the gap. The CDR3 DNA follows: TGTGCCAGCAGCTTAGAACGGCCTAGCAGAACCTACAATGAGCAGTTCTTC. Translating it yields CASSLERPSRTYNEQFF.

The table lists this clonotype with many counts. The CDR3 DNA reads TGTGCCAGCAGCTTGGGTCGACAGGGGAATTCACCCCTCCACTTT. The encoded protein is CASSLGRQGNSPLHF. The chain recombines TRBV6-5 with TRBJ1-6, with 8 bases fitting TRBD1. J was trimmed by 7 bases and V by 6 bases; bases with no gene match: 8. This CDR3 has 15 amino acids. From germline, CDR1 is MNHEY and CDR2 SVGAGI.

V is TRBV4-1 and J is TRBJ2-2, with a weak D call TRBD1 (6 bases). The CDR3 is made up of 16 amino acids. The germline V gene encodes CDR1 MGHRA and CDR2 YSYEKL. Trimming shortened V by 3 bases and J by 0 bases, and 11 bases separated the two germline ends. The CDR3 region is CASSQTGTSNTGELFF. The CDR3 region has the DNA TGCGCCAGCAGCCAGACCGGGACATCGAACACCGGGGAGCTGTTTTTT.